This T cell receptor beta chain was recorded in a study of shared clonotypes between healthy human individuals. In the study overall: Three plates were used per donor for CD4 naive, three for CD4 memory, two for CD8 naive and one for CD8 memory.

The assay was immunoSEQ multiplex PCR, and TCRdb's table has in-frame clones only and misses some. Of over a million clones in the sample, approximately 98% were seen once. Findings and limits, study-wide: Sequencing depth was expected to influence donor clonotype sharing.

Germline V gives CDR1 MRHNA, CDR2 SNTAGT. This CDR3 has 14 amino acids. Unmatched junction bases numbered 4, after V lost 6 bases and J lost 4 bases. As for this clone: What it recognizes is unknown.

This chain joins TRBV6-4 and TRBJ2-1; 9 nucleotides align to TRBD2. The sample consisted of naive CD4+ T cells sorted from blood. Subset described: CD45RA+ positively selected. The clonotype originates from a man aged 25-45 years in good health. The CDR3 DNA reads as TGTGCCAGCAGCGGACTAGCGTCTTACAATGAGCAGTTCTTC. Translated, it gives CASSGLASYNEQFF.